The rows below give T cell receptor beta chains drawn from one sample of a study of identical twins. TCRdb reprocessed the 5' RACE reads with MiXCR, giving one entry per CDR3 protein. In the table there are approximately 260,000 distinct CDR3 sequences, more than 13% of which are singletons. Sample: memory (CD45RO+) T cells sorted from blood. The receptors were gathered from a young woman in good health. Each CDR3 is given with its conserved first and last residue. A D gene is named only where the DNA matches it firmly. Only part of the rows carry a size: once, few, many, or a class if the clone is expanded.

d_gene | abundance | j_gene | v_gene | CDR3aa | CDR3nt
. | many | TRBJ2-1 | TRBV5-5 | CASSFTGTGYNEQFF | TGTGCCAGCAGTTTTACTGGTACCGGCTACAATGAGCAGTTCTTC
. | . | TRBJ2-4 | TRBV20-1 | CSATLGLSKNIQYF | TGCAGTGCTACATTAGGGTTATCCAAAAACATTCAGTACTTC
. | . | TRBJ2-3 | TRBV20-1 | CSAADRIIDTQYF | TGCAGTGCAGCTGACAGGATTATAGATACGCAGTATTTT
TRBD1 | . | TRBJ2-7 | TRBV2 | CASKDRKSYEQYF | TGTGCCAGCAAGGACAGGAAGTCCTACGAGCAGTACTTC
TRBD2 | few | TRBJ2-1 | TRBV5-1 | CASSPLFGGGADNEQFF | TGCGCCAGCAGCCCCCTTTTCGGCGGGGGGGCAGACAATGAGCAGTTCTTC
. | few | TRBJ2-7 | TRBV2 | CASYNFDISYEQYF | TGTGCCTCATATAACTTCGACATCTCCTACGAGCAGTACTTC
. | . | TRBJ2-7 | TRBV20-1 | CSANSRDEQYF | TGCAGTGCTAACAGCAGGGACGAGCAGTACTTC
TRBD2 | few | TRBJ2-1 | TRBV12-3/TRBV12-4 | CASSPSGGPNNEQFF | TGTGCCAGCAGTCCTAGCGGGGGGCCTAACAATGAGCAGTTCTTC
TRBD2 | many | TRBJ2-1 | TRBV3-1 | CASSLAGGPQEQFF | TGTGCCAGCAGCCTAGCGGGGGGGCCTCAAGAGCAGTTCTTC
. | few | TRBJ2-3 | TRBV27 | CASKDHPTDTQYF | TGTGCCAGCAAAGATCACCCCACAGATACGCAGTATTTT
TRBD1 | . | TRBJ2-3 | TRBV6-5 | CASSYSVTGESQYF | TGTGCCAGCAGTTACTCGGTGACAGGGGAATCGCAGTATTTT
. | many | TRBJ1-2 | TRBV6-1 | CASSVQGGVDGYTF | TGTGCCAGCAGTGTGCAAGGGGGTGTTGATGGCTACACCTTC
TRBD2 | many | TRBJ2-3 | TRBV12-3/TRBV12-4 | CASSPPLAVISTDTQYF | TGTGCCAGCAGCCCCCCCCTAGCGGTAATTAGCACAGATACGCAGTATTTT
. | . | TRBJ2-3 | TRBV12-3/TRBV12-4 | CASSSTFADTQYF | TGTGCCAGCAGTTCAACATTCGCAGATACGCAGTATTTT
TRBD1 | once | TRBJ2-6 | TRBV10-3 | CASSPGQAGGANVLTF | TGTGCCAGCTCACCGGGACAGGCCGGAGGGGCCAACGTCCTGACTTTC
TRBD2 | few | TRBJ2-5 | TRBV7-2 | CASSLAASGRAETQYF | TGTGCCAGCAGCTTAGCGGCTAGCGGGAGAGCAGAGACCCAGTACTTC
TRBD2 | . | TRBJ2-1 | TRBV20-1 | CSAPSGGVVEQFF | TGCAGTGCTCCTAGCGGGGGGGTTGTTGAGCAGTTCTTC
. | . | TRBJ2-3 | TRBV9 | CASGLDNTDTQYF | TGTGCCAGCGGCCTCGACAACACAGATACGCAGTATTTT
TRBD2 | . | TRBJ2-1 | TRBV10-3 | CAISETRLAGGREQFF | TGTGCCATCAGTGAGACCCGACTAGCGGGGGGGCGTGAGCAGTTCTTC
. | . | TRBJ1-4 | TRBV5-1 | CASSSGEKLFF | TGCGCCAGCAGCTCGGGTGAAAAACTGTTTTTT
TRBD2 | few | TRBJ2-1 | TRBV3-1 | CASSPRSLAGINEQFF | TGTGCCAGCAGCCCCAGGAGCCTAGCGGGAATCAATGAGCAGTTCTTC
TRBD1 | . | TRBJ1-1 | TRBV10-3 | CAIKQQGDLEAFF | TGTGCCATCAAGCAACAGGGGGATCTTGAAGCTTTCTTT
. | . | TRBJ1-1 | TRBV5-1 | CASSLGSYEEAFF | TGCGCCAGCAGCTTGGGTTCTTACGAAGAAGCTTTCTTT
TRBD2 | . | TRBJ2-7 | TRBV3-1 | CASSPGLAGRRSYEQYF | TGTGCCAGCAGCCCTGGACTAGCGGGACGACGTTCCTACGAGCAGTACTTC
TRBD1 | . | TRBJ2-4 | TRBV18 | CASSPSRDRVKNIQYF | TGTGCCAGCTCACCGTCCCGGGACAGGGTCAAAAACATTCAGTACTTC
. | . | TRBJ1-4 | TRBV11-2 | CASSPQGGVGEKLFF | TGTGCCAGCAGCCCACAGGGAGGGGTAGGAGAAAAACTGTTTTTT
TRBD2 | many | TRBJ2-1 | TRBV5-1 | CASSASGGAYNEQFF | TGCGCCAGCAGCGCCAGCGGGGGGGCTTACAATGAGCAGTTCTTC
TRBD1 | many | TRBJ1-5 | TRBV5-1 | CASILDRGQGEHF | TGCGCCAGCATCCTGGATAGAGGACAGGGGGAGCATTTT
TRBD1 | few | TRBJ1-1 | TRBV12-3/TRBV12-4 | CASSLAPGQGSEAFF | TGTGCCAGCAGTTTAGCTCCGGGACAGGGGTCTGAAGCTTTCTTT
TRBD1 | many | TRBJ2-3 | TRBV5-6 | CASSSRDSITDTQYF | TGTGCCAGCAGCTCCCGGGACAGCATCACAGATACGCAGTATTTT
TRBD1 | . | TRBJ1-2 | TRBV5-1 | CASSKGTGMFLYGYTF | TGCGCCAGCAGCAAAGGGACAGGGATGTTCCTCTATGGCTACACCTTC